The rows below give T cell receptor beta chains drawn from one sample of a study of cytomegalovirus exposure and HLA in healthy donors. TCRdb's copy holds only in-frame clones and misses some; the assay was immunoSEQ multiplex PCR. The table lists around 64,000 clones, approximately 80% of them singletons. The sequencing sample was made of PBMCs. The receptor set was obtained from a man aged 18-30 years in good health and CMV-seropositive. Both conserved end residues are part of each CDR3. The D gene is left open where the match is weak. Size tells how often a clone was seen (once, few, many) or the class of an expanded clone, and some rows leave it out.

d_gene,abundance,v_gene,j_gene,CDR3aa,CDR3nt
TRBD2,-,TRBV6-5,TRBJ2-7,CASSPSGSSYEQYF,TGTGCCAGCAGTCCTAGCGGGAGCTCCTACGAGCAGTACTTC
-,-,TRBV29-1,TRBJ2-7,CSVLGGAGSSYEQYF,TGCAGCGTCCTGGGGGGAGCGGGTAGCTCCTACGAGCAGTACTTC
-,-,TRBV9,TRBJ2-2,CASRGVRELFF,TGTGCCAGCAGGGGAGTCAGGGAGCTGTTTTTT
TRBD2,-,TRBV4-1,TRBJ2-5,CASSQESSGQETQYF,TGCGCCAGCAGCCAAGAGTCTAGCGGACAAGAGACCCAGTACTTC
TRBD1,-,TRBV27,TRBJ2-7,CASSDSGTGTYEQYF,TGTGCCAGCAGTGACTCCGGGACAGGAACCTACGAGCAGTACTTC
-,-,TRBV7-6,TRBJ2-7,CASSFPPTYEQYF,TGTGCCAGCAGCTTCCCTCCTACTTACGAGCAGTACTTC
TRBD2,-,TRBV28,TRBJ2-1,CASSLSVAGNEQFF,TGTGCCAGCAGTTTGTCCGTAGCGGGGAACGAGCAGTTCTTC
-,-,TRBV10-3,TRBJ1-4,CAISPQASNEKLFF,TGTGCCATCAGCCCCCAGGCGTCAAATGAAAAACTGTTTTTT
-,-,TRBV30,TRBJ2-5,CAWSVVGAQETQYF,TGTGCCTGGAGTGTCGTGGGAGCCCAAGAGACCCAGTACTTC
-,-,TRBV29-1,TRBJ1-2,CSVDQQGIGYTF,TGCAGCGTCGATCAACAGGGAATTGGCTACACCTTC
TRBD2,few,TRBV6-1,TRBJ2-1,CASSEAITGGDEQFF,TGTGCCAGCAGTGAAGCTATTACCGGGGGGGATGAGCAGTTCTTC
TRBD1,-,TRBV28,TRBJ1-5,CASSYGQGFRQPQHF,TGTGCCAGCAGCTACGGACAGGGGTTTCGTCAGCCCCAGCATTTT
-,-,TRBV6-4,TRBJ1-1,CASSVRGGTEAFF,TGTGCCAGCAGTGTGCGGGGGGGCACTGAAGCTTTCTTT
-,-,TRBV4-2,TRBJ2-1,CASSQEGRTTSYNEQFF,TGTGCCAGCAGCCAAGAAGGGAGAACTACCTCCTACAATGAGCAGTTCTTC
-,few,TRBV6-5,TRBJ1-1,CASSYEGNTEAFF,TGTGCCAGCAGTTACGAGGGGAACACTGAAGCTTTCTTT